The 20 T cell receptor beta chains presented below share a single source sample, sequenced in a study of T cells in tuberculosis listed by TCRdb under 2018. Library construction relied on the immunoSEQ multiplex PCR assay. Entries here come from immuneACCESS through TCRdb and include only in-frame sequences with V and J called. Some clones fail to appear in such tables; in the studies checked, an unresolved V gene covers under half of the shortfall, and the cause of the remainder is unknown. The sample records fewer than 40,000 clones, roughly 95% of which are singletons. The ten largest clones capture approximately 8% of the sample. The specimen was PBMCs. The source is a donor aged 10 to 29 with latent tuberculosis or without tuberculosis infection.

The rearrangement uses TRBV10-3 and TRBJ2-7; 9 bases agree with TRBD2. The germline V gene encodes CDR1 ENHRY and CDR2 SYGVKD. After removal of 5 bases from V and 3 bases from J, the junction contained 2 bases not matched to a gene. The CDR3 covers 13 residues. CDR3 loop: CAISRTSDYEQYF. For the CDR3, the DNA is TGTGCCATCAGTAGGACTAGCGACTACGAGCAGTACTTC.

This clone was picked up one time. The gene calls are TRBV7-9 and TRBJ1-5, with TRBD1 as a possible D gene (5 bases). V lost 5 bases, J lost 5 bases, and 10 bases lay in between. CDR3 length equals 13 residues. Germline CDR1 reads SEHNR; CDR2 reads FQNEAQ (reference sequence). CDR3 amino acids: CASSLDSDQPQHF. CDR3 bases: TGTGCCAGCAGCCTAGACAGTGATCAGCCCCAGCATTTT.

V and J are TRBV30 and TRBJ1-4; TRBD1 is a possible D gene (5 bases). The V end was cut by 8 bases, the J end by 7 bases, with 14 bases between. CDR1 and CDR2 (germline): GTSNPN, SVGIG (reference sequence). The CDR3 has 12 residues. The DNA of the CDR3 is TGTGCCGCTCGCGGGGGGTCTGAAAAACTGTTTTTT. Translated: CAARGGSEKLFF.

A few counts support this clone. This chain connects TRBV29-1 to TRBJ2-1; 7 bases are a match to TRBD2. The CDR3 is 14 amino acids. The J segment lost 0 bases and the V segment lost 2 bases, leaving 1 base of the junction unmatched. CDR1 SQVTM and CDR2 ANQGSEA come from the germline V gene. The CDR3 loop is CSVEQRDSYNEQFF. The CDR3 nucleotides read TGCAGCGTTGAACAGCGGGACTCCTACAATGAGCAGTTCTTC.

This chain uses TRBV5-4 with TRBJ2-3; TRBD2 might be the D (6 bases). Trimming stripped 0 bases from V and 4 bases from J, with 12 bases between. Germline CDR1 reads SGHNT; CDR2 reads YYREEE (reference sequence). The CDR3 spans 15 residues. CDR3 nucleotide sequence: TGTGCCAGCAGCTTGGCGAGCGGGCTGGCAGATACGCAGTATTTT. Translation: CASSLASGLADTQYF.

This chain links TRBV30 with TRBJ1-5, with D perhaps matching TRBD1 (6 bases). This CDR3 spans 17 amino acids. Germline CDR1 and CDR2: GTSNPN and SVGIG (reference sequence). The V and J ends lost 2 bases and 0 bases respectively, with 17 bases between them. This CDR3 reads CAWSSWGTTYSNQPQHF. CDR3 nucleotides: TGTGCCTGGAGTTCATGGGGGACAACTTATAGCAATCAGCCCCAGCATTTT.

This sequence joins TRBV9 and TRBJ2-5, with 8 bases aligning to TRBD1. V trimming: 2 bases; J trimming: 0 bases; junction bases outside the gene matches: 6. The CDR3 consists of 16 residues. Germline values: CDR1 SGDLS, CDR2 YYNGEE. CDR3 DNA: TGTGCCAGCAGCGTCGGGACAGGCCGGTACCAAGAGACCCAGTACTTC. As protein: CASSVGTGRYQETQYF.

V and J are TRBV2 and TRBJ2-3, with TRBD1 identical over 8 bases. V lost 6 bases and J lost 1; bases outside the gene matches: 0. CDR1 and CDR2 from the germline V gene are SNHLY and FYNNEI. The CDR3 consists of 13 residues. Here the CDR3 reads CASRTGGTDTQYF. CDR3 coding DNA: TGTGCCAGCAGGACAGGGGGCACAGATACGCAGTATTTT.

This chain uses TRBV4-2 with TRBJ2-1; perhaps TRBD1 as D (5 bases). This CDR3 is 13 amino acids long. V gave up 4 bases and J gave up 3 bases, with 7 bases separating them. In germline, CDR1 is LGHNA, CDR2 YNFKEQ. The CDR3 region is CASSPQGYNEQFF. The DNA for the CDR3 is TGTGCCAGCAGCCCTCAGGGCTACAATGAGCAGTTCTTC.

J is TRBJ2-5 and V is TRBV9, with 7 positions matching TRBD2. Germline CDR1 reads SGDLS; CDR2 reads YYNGEE. Trimming took 3 bases from V and 2 from J; bases not matched to a gene: 7. CDR3 length equals 15 residues. The CDR3 region is CASSARLAGQETQYF. The CDR3 coding sequence is TGTGCCAGCAGCGCCAGACTAGCAGGACAAGAGACCCAGTACTTC.

V gene TRBV7-8 combines with J gene TRBJ2-3, with 12 bases fitting TRBD2. The CDR3 has 16 amino acids. V gave up 4 bases and J gave up 0 bases; unmatched junction bases: 2. The germline V gene has CDR1 SGHVS and CDR2 FQNEAQ. The CDR3, as DNA: TGTGCCAGCAGCTACGGGACTAGCGGGAGCACAGATACGCAGTATTTT. Amino acids: CASSYGTSGSTDTQYF.

The CDR3 loop is CASSRANPGDTQYF. CDR3 coding DNA: TGTGCCAGCAGCAGGGCAAACCCGGGAGATACGCAGTATTTT. The chain links TRBV2 to TRBJ2-3, with D possibly being TRBD1 (5 bases). CDR1 is SNHLY, CDR2 FYNNEI, per germline. Between the trimmed V and J ends, which lost 6 bases and 5 bases, there was a span of 15 bases. The CDR3 extends over 14 amino acids.

The rearrangement uses TRBV5-1 and TRBJ1-2, with 7 bases that match TRBD1. This CDR3 contains 14 residues. With V trimmed by 4 bases and J by 0 bases, 3 bases remained unmatched. Germline lookup yields CDR1 SGHRS and CDR2 YFSETQ. The CDR3 DNA sequence: TGCGCCAGCAGCGGCGACAGGGCTAACTATGGCTACACCTTC. Translating gives CASSGDRANYGYTF.

The rearrangement links TRBV21-1 to TRBJ1-1; no DNA check was done on the table's D call, TRBD1. TRBV21-1 is a recognized pseudogene. CDR3 size: 17 residues. The CDR3 loop reads CASSKGDWGQSNTEAFF. The DNA of the CDR3 is TGTGCCAGCAGCAAAGGGGATTGGGGACAGAGCAACACTGAAGCTTTCTTT.

The chain links TRBV25-1 to TRBJ2-2; 8 positions agree with TRBD1. CDR1 is MGHDK, CDR2 SYGVNS, per germline. With 7 bases clipped from V and 5 bases from J, the junction kept 6 bases outside the gene matches. This CDR3 is built from 14 residues. The CDR3 here is CASKYDRGTGELFF. Written as DNA, the CDR3 is TGTGCCAGCAAATACGACAGGGGTACCGGGGAGCTGTTTTTT.

The CDR3 protein is CASSQPGQLHEQYF. The CDR3 DNA sequence: TGCGCCAGCAGCCAACCGGGACAGCTTCACGAGCAGTACTTC. The chain links TRBV4-3 to TRBJ2-7; TRBD1 aligns across 7 bases. Trimming at V came to 2 bases and at J to 5 bases, leaving 6 bases not matched to a gene. CDR1 and CDR2 (germline): LGHNA, YSLEER. The CDR3 totals 14 residues.

The CDR3: CASSLRDRGITGELFF. CDR3 coding DNA: TGTGCCAGCAGCCTCCGGGACAGGGGGATCACCGGGGAGCTGTTTTTT. The rearrangement joins TRBV5-6 to TRBJ2-2; 11 bases fit TRBD1. Germline assignment: CDR1 SGHDT and CDR2 YYEEEE. The trim removed 4 bases at V and 4 bases at J, leaving 6 bases unmatched. This CDR3 is built from 16 residues.

The chain employs TRBV21-1 and TRBJ2-1; the table's D call TRBD2 went unverified against the DNA. TRBV21-1 is flagged as a pseudogene. This CDR3 is 17 amino acids long. The CDR3 sequence: CASSKTSGRSPYNEQFF. The DNA for the CDR3 is TGTGCCAGCAGCAAGACTAGCGGGAGGTCCCCCTACAATGAGCAGTTCTTC.

The chain is built from TRBV10-3 and TRBJ2-3; D gene ambiguous. Germline assignment: CDR1 ENHRY and CDR2 SYGVKD. V lost 4 bases and J 2 bases, leaving 10 bases between the germline ends. The CDR3 runs 14 residues. CDR3 residues: CAISARLHTDTQYF. The CDR3 nucleotides are TGTGCCATCAGTGCAAGACTCCACACAGATACGCAGTATTTT.

The chain recombines TRBV10-2 with TRBJ1-2; no firm D call. Trimming took 5 bases from V and 4 from J, leaving 14 bases between them. Germline V gene sequence: CDR1 WSHSY, CDR2 SAAADI. The CDR3 extends over 14 amino acids. CDR3 coding DNA: TGCGCCAGCAGTTCTACAGAGCTTGGCTATGGCTACACCTTC. Its protein is CASSSTELGYGYTF.